The 24 T cell receptor beta chains below all came from one sample that was sequenced in a study of blood T cell repertoires in COVID-19. The method was immunoSEQ multiplex PCR; TCRdb's version includes in-frame clones alone and lacks a portion of them. Seen here are 70,000 to 95,000 clones, 85% observed once, and the top ten hold 15% to 20%. The sample was peripheral blood. Source of these receptors: a man older than 75 with active or convalescent COVID-19.

This clone has only a few counts. V gene TRBV4-1 combines with J gene TRBJ1-5, with D unresolved. Trimming left V 3 bases short and J 7 bases short, with 10 bases between. Germline V lookup: CDR1 MGHRA, CDR2 YSYEKL. The CDR3 is made up of 13 amino acids. The CDR3, as DNA: TGCGCCAGCAGCCAGAAGATACTACAGCCCCAGCATTTT. It is translated as CASSQKILQPQHF.

J is TRBJ2-6 and V is TRBV19; maybe TRBD1 (5 bases). CDR1 is LNHDA and CDR2 is SQIVND in the germline V gene (reference sequence). This CDR3 is built from 18 residues. V lost 3 bases and J 2 bases, leaving 17 bases between the germline ends. The CDR3: CASSIGRVSRTGANVLTF. The CDR3 DNA follows: TGTGCCAGTAGTATCGGCAGGGTTAGTAGGACTGGGGCCAACGTCCTGACTTTC.

The rearrangement links TRBV5-6 to TRBJ2-7; 9 nucleotides agree with TRBD1. Germline V gene sequence: CDR1 SGHDT, CDR2 YYEEEE. The CDR3 covers 15 residues. The ends lost 4 bases at V and 2 bases at J; junction bases unmatched: 7. The CDR3 sequence: CASSGLGDRAYEQYV. The CDR3 nucleotides are TGTGCCAGCAGCGGCTTAGGGGACAGGGCCTACGAGCAGTACGTC.

V and J are TRBV19 and TRBJ2-1; 10 nucleotides align to TRBD2. Germline V CDR1 and CDR2: LNHDA, SQIVND (reference sequence). This CDR3 has 16 residues. The J segment lost 4 bases and the V segment lost 3 bases, leaving 6 bases of the junction unmatched. In nucleotides, the CDR3 is TGTGCCAGTAGTATTCTAGCGGGAGTCAGTTACAATGAGCAGTTCTTC. Protein: CASSILAGVSYNEQFF. Supplemented by reference TRBV19 and TRBJ2-1, the full variable domain reads DGGITQSPKYLFRKEGQNVTLSCEQNLNHDAMYWYRQDPGQGLRLIYYSQIVNDFQKGDIAEGYSVSREKKESFPLTVTSAQKNPTAFYLCASSILAGVSYNEQFFGPGTRLTVL.

The V call is TRBV5-1, the J call TRBJ2-3; 15 bases fit TRBD2. CDR3 size: 18 residues. V shed 4 bases, J shed 6 bases, and the junction held 12 bases outside the gene matches. Germline V CDR1 and CDR2: SGHRS, YFSETQ. CDR3 coding DNA: TGCGCCAGCAGCCCAGTAGGACTAGCGGGGGGGCGGGCGGATACGCAGTATTTT. This sequence encodes CASSPVGLAGGRADTQYF.

This CDR3 is CAIRSDTQETQYF. DNA for the CDR3: TGTGCCATCAGATCGGACACTCAAGAGACCCAGTACTTC. This chain joins TRBV10-3 and TRBJ2-5; tentative D call: TRBD1 (5 bases). V was cut by 6 bases and J by 2 bases, with 10 bases left in between. CDR1 and CDR2 (germline): ENHRY, SYGVKD. CDR3 length equals 13 residues.

The J gene is TRBJ2-4, the V gene TRBV5-1, with D tentatively TRBD2 (6 bases). The V gene's germline CDR1 is SGHRS and CDR2 YFSETQ. The V end lost 0 bases, the J end lost 7 bases, and 17 bases lay between the germline ends. The CDR3 spans 16 residues. DNA of the CDR3: TGCGCCAGCAGCTTGGGTGGGGCGGGAAGCTGGAACATTCAGTACTTC. Translation gives CASSLGGAGSWNIQYF. The whole variable domain, filled in from reference TRBV5-1 and TRBJ2-4, reads KAGVTQTPRYLIKTRGQQVTLSCSPISGHRSVSWYQQTPGQGLQFLFEYFSETQRNKGNFPGRFSGRQFSNSRSEMNVSTLELGDSALYLCASSLGGAGSWNIQYFGAGTRLSVL.

V is TRBV6-5 and J is TRBJ1-3; TRBD1 is a possible D gene (6 bases). Germline CDR1 is MNHEY and CDR2 is SVGAGI. CDR3 size: 15 residues. Trimming shortened V by 6 bases and J by 2 bases, and 14 bases separated the two germline ends. CDR3 in DNA: TGTGCCAGCAGCCTCGGGACAATCGCTGGAAACACCATATATTTT. Protein sequence: CASSLGTIAGNTIYF.

The gene calls are TRBV6-5 and TRBJ1-1; 10 nucleotides align to TRBD1. Losses at the gene ends were 6 bases for V and 3 bases for J; bases not matched to a gene: 1. From germline, CDR1 is MNHEY and CDR2 SVGAGI. CDR3 length equals 13 residues. CDR3 in amino acids: CASRGTGDTEAFF. CDR3 nucleotide sequence: TGTGCCAGCAGGGGGACAGGGGACACTGAAGCTTTCTTT.

Only one count was recorded for this clone. V is TRBV28 and J is TRBJ2-7; possibly TRBD2 for D (7 bases). CDR1 and CDR2 (germline): MDHEN, SYDVKM. This CDR3 region has 14 residues. Trimming left V 5 bases short and J 7 bases short, with 18 bases between. The CDR3 protein is CASSHHPRGGEQYV. The CDR3 nucleotides read TGTGCCAGCAGTCACCACCCGAGGGGGGGGGAGCAGTACGTC.

The chain joins TRBV28 to TRBJ1-2; D call uncertain. The germline V gene encodes CDR1 MDHEN and CDR2 SYDVKM. This CDR3 contains 14 residues. V lost 6 bases, J lost 5 bases, and 16 bases lay in between. CDR3 sequence reads: CASRVLGREYGYTF. DNA of the CDR3: TGTGCCAGCAGGGTCTTGGGCCGAGAGTATGGCTACACCTTC.

Worth noting for this clone: This may arise from a read error, as a much more abundant clone is one base away. The V call is TRBV7-9, the J call TRBJ2-1; 13 positions agree with TRBD2. CDR1 and CDR2 (germline): SEHNR, FQNEAQ (reference sequence). CDR3 size: 15 residues. Germline trimming cut 5 bases from V and 5 bases from J; bases unmatched to any gene: 3. CDR3 sequence reads: CASSPGLAGNNEQFF. The CDR3 DNA reads TGTGCCAGCAGCCCGGGACTAGCGGGGAACAATGAGCAGTTCTTC.

The chain employs TRBV28 and TRBJ1-5; 7 bases match TRBD1. The CDR3 has 14 residues. V lost 6 bases to trimming and J lost 3 bases; unmatched junction nucleotides: 5. Germline assignment: CDR1 MDHEN and CDR2 SYDVKM. The DNA of the CDR3 is TGTGCCAGCAGCCCCGGACAGGCCAATCAGCCCCAGCATTTT. Amino acids: CASSPGQANQPQHF.

This clone has a single count. The chain employs TRBV7-2 and TRBJ2-5; 7 bases map to TRBD1. CDR3 length: 18 residues. Trimming removed 0 bases from V and 4 bases from J; junction bases left unmatched: 14. Per germline, CDR1 SGHTA and CDR2 FQGNSA. The CDR3 DNA reads TGTGCCAGCAGCTTAGCCTCTGTAGGGGGCGGAGTTCGAGAGACCCAGTACTTC. This gives the protein CASSLASVGGGVRETQYF.

The rearrangement joins TRBV28 to TRBJ1-5, with 7 bases lining up with TRBD1. The CDR3 loop spans 15 amino acids. With V trimmed by 1 base and J by 3 bases, 3 bases remained unmatched. The germline V gene encodes CDR1 MDHEN and CDR2 SYDVKM. Here the CDR3 DNA reads TGTGCCAGCAGTTTATCCAGGGGGTCCAATCAGCCCCAGCATTTT. Residues: CASSLSRGSNQPQHF.

V usage is TRBV30 and J usage is TRBJ1-1; TRBD1 aligns across 7 bases. V trimming: 4 bases; J trimming: 4 bases; junction bases outside the gene matches: 6. This CDR3 spans 13 amino acids. Germline V gives CDR1 GTSNPN, CDR2 SVGIG (reference sequence). For the CDR3, the DNA is TGTGCCTGGAACAGGAACAGGGGCACTGAAGCTTTCTTT. It codes for CAWNRNRGTEAFF.

This chain connects TRBV2 to TRBJ2-3; 8 bases map to TRBD1. With V trimmed by 8 bases and J by 4 bases, 11 bases remained unmatched. Germline V gene sequence: CDR1 SNHLY, CDR2 FYNNEI. The CDR3 contains 15 residues. The DNA for the CDR3 is TGTGCCAGCTTCATCGTCCAGGGGGCCGCAGATACGCAGTATTTT. Its translation is CASFIVQGAADTQYF.

A remark on this clone: Its ends do not fully match the called genes, so a read error is possible. The chain joins TRBV7-8 to TRBJ1-5; D possibly corresponds to TRBD1 (5 bases). Germline values: CDR1 SGHVS, CDR2 FQNEAQ. CDR3 length: 14 amino acids. This CDR3 is CASTLAAGRQPQHF. The CDR3 coding sequence is TGTGCCAGCACCTTAGCCGCGGGGCGTCAGCCCCAGCATTTT.

The chain is built from TRBV28 and TRBJ1-1, with TRBD1 as a possible D gene (6 bases). The V gene lost 1 base and the J gene lost 0 bases, with 9 bases spanning the gap. This CDR3 contains 15 residues. Germline V CDR1 and CDR2: MDHEN, SYDVKM. CDR3 amino acids: CASSLYRVMNTEAFF. The CDR3 bases are TGTGCCAGCAGTTTATACAGGGTCATGAACACTGAAGCTTTCTTT.

The V call is TRBV6-5, the J call TRBJ2-2; D perhaps matches TRBD2 (5 bases). From germline, CDR1 is MNHEY and CDR2 SVGAGI. The length of the CDR3 is 11 residues. Deletions cut 8 bases from V and 7 bases from J, with 8 bases between. DNA for the CDR3: TGTGCCAGCGAAGACTACGGGGAGCTGTTTTTT. This translates into CASEDYGELFF.

The chain carries TRBV6-5 and TRBJ2-1; 8 bases match TRBD1. This CDR3 has 15 amino acids. Germline V gene lookup returns CDR1 MNHEY and CDR2 SVGAGI. After removal of 5 bases from V and 4 bases from J, the junction contained 7 bases not matched to a gene. CDR3 bases: TGTGCCAGCAGTCGGGCCGGGGACAGGTACAATGAGCAGTTCTTC. Translating it yields CASSRAGDRYNEQFF.

The V and J genes are TRBV2 and TRBJ2-7, with 8 bases fitting TRBD1. The junction had 6 bases not matched to a gene; V was cut back by 2 bases and J by 0 bases. Germline loops: CDR1 SNHLY, CDR2 FYNNEI. This CDR3 is built from 16 residues. The CDR3 DNA follows: TGTGCCAGCAGTGAAACAGGGGGTCCCCGCTCCTACGAGCAGTACGTC. Its protein is CASSETGGPRSYEQYV.

The genes are TRBV5-4 and TRBJ2-3, with D unclear. This CDR3 spans 15 amino acids. Germline-derived CDR1 and CDR2 are SGHNT and YYREEE (reference sequence). Trimming removed 2 bases from V and 0 bases from J, with 10 bases in between. This CDR3 reads CASSLTTESTDTQYF. CDR3 in DNA: TGTGCCAGCAGCTTAACGACGGAGAGCACAGATACGCAGTATTTT.

The rearrangement joins TRBV7-9 to TRBJ2-6; tentatively, D is TRBD1 (5 bases). Trimming removed 5 bases from V and 0 bases from J, with 11 bases in between. The CDR3 contains 16 residues. CDR1 SEHNR and CDR2 FQNEAQ come from the germline V gene (reference sequence). CDR3 amino acids: CASSEPRASGANVLTF. The CDR3 DNA reads TGTGCCAGCAGCGAGCCCAGGGCCTCTGGGGCCAACGTCCTGACTTTC.